The 12 T cell receptor beta chains listed next were all sequenced from one sample in a study of Graves' ophthalmopathy and Graves' hyperthyroidism. TCR beta CDR3 regions were amplified from RNA transcripts. First-round RT-PCR used HTBI primers; second-round multiplex PCR followed. TCRdb re-called the multiplex PCR reads through MiXCR, storing one row per CDR3 protein. Among about 550,000 distinct CDR3 sequences listed, about two fifths were seen once. The sequencing input was peripheral blood or thyroid tissue (not recorded which). The origin of the receptors is an adult man with Graves' hyperthyroidism.

Notes on this clonotype: This may arise from a read error, as a much more abundant clone is one base away. The chain couples TRBV7-9 to TRBJ2-2; tentatively, D is TRBD1 or TRBD2 (5 bases each). Trimming left V 2 bases short and J 7 bases short, with 23 bases between. CDR3 length: 18 residues. Germline CDR1 is SEHNR and CDR2 is FQNEAQ (reference sequence). CDR3 amino acids: CASSLRGSGHAINGELFF. The DNA of the CDR3 is TGTGCCAGCAGCTTAAGGGGCAGCGGACATGCGATCAACGGGGAGCTGTTTTTT.

This clonotype was seen ten or more times. The chain is built from TRBV5-8 and TRBJ2-7; 8 bases fit TRBD1. The V gene end was trimmed by 4 bases and the J gene end by 3 bases; junction bases not matched to a gene: 9. Germline loops: CDR1 SGHTS, CDR2 YDEGEE. The CDR3 runs 15 residues. As DNA, the CDR3 is TGTGCCAGCAGCAGAGGACAGGGAACGTTCTACGAGCAGTACTTC. This translates into CASSRGQGTFYEQYF.

CDR3 coding DNA: TGCAGTGCTAGAAAGGACAGAAGCTACGAGCAGTACTTC. Encoded protein: CSARKDRSYEQYF. The chain couples TRBV20-1 to TRBJ2-7; a possible D gene is TRBD1 (6 bases). Germline CDR1 and CDR2: DFQATT and SNEGSKA (reference sequence). Trimming shortened V by 2 bases and J by 3 bases, and 11 bases separated the two germline ends. The CDR3 runs 13 residues.

CDR3 amino acids: CSARTGMETQYF. In DNA, the CDR3 is TGCAGTGCTAGGACGGGTATGGAGACCCAGTACTTC. J is TRBJ2-5 and V is TRBV20-1; D is unclear. Trimming took 3 bases from V and 5 from J, leaving 10 bases between them. This CDR3 has 12 residues. Germline loops: CDR1 DFQATT, CDR2 SNEGSKA (reference sequence).

This clonotype was seen repeatedly, ten times or more. The chain joins TRBV2 to TRBJ1-4, with TRBD1 as a possible D gene (6 bases). Germline CDR1 reads SNHLY; CDR2 reads FYNNEI. The length of the CDR3 is 15 residues. Trimming left V 3 bases short and J 3 bases short, with 11 bases between. CDR3 sequence reads: CASSDPQGPNEKLFF. Written as DNA, the CDR3 is TGTGCCAGCAGTGACCCACAGGGACCTAATGAAAAACTGTTTTTT.

The chain couples TRBV9 to TRBJ2-5, with 13 bases matching TRBD2. The DNA end is a closer match to TRBJ2-1, so the J assignment may be wrong. The CDR3 contains 15 residues. CDR1 is SGDLS and CDR2 is YYNGEE in the germline V gene. The CDR3 coding sequence is TGTGCCAGCAGCCAAGGACTAGCGGGAGTCGATGAGCAGTTCTTC. It codes for CASSQGLAGVDEQFF.

In its sample, this clonotype was seen many times. The chain recombines TRBV20-1 with TRBJ2-7; no clear D gene. Germline CDR1 is DFQATT and CDR2 is SNEGSKA (reference sequence). The CDR3 has 11 amino acids. V was pared by 0 bases and J by 9 bases, with 9 bases between. The CDR3 region has the DNA TGCAGTGCTAGAGAGGAGATCGGGCAGTACTTC. This translates into CSAREEIGQYF.

Worth noting for this clonotype: Sequence at one end of the junction differs from germline and may be a read error. The V and J genes are TRBV7-6 and TRBJ1-3; D gene unclear. Germline CDR1 and CDR2: SGHVS and FNYEAQ. The CDR3 sequence is 14 residues long. The CDR3 sequence: CASSLARGSNTIHF. As DNA, the CDR3 is TGTGCCAGCAGCTTAGCGCGGGGAAGCAACACCATACATTTT.

This clonotype has a count of ten or more. Relative to the germline gene, one junction end is altered; a read error may explain this. The chain recombines TRBV6-6 with TRBJ2-5; D could derive from TRBD1 or TRBD2 (5 bases each). Germline V gives CDR1 MNHNY, CDR2 SVGAGI (reference sequence). The CDR3 has 11 residues. In nucleotides, the CDR3 is TGTGCCAGCAGAAATAGGGGACGGCCGGAATTC. Protein: CASRNRGRPEF.

Of note for this clonotype: This CDR3 fails to terminate in the conserved phenylalanine or tryptophan, so it likely reflects a read error. DNA of the CDR3: TGCGCCAGCAGCTTGGCACTAGCGGAGTACCCCTACGAGCAGTACCTC. Translation: CASSLALAEYPYEQYL. This chain connects TRBV5-1 to TRBJ2-7, with TRBD2 matching 8 bases. V lost 0 bases to trimming and J lost 2 bases; unmatched junction nucleotides: 7. There are 16 residues in the CDR3. Germline CDR1 and CDR2: SGHRS and YFSETQ.

J is TRBJ1-2 and V is TRBV7-9; D is perhaps TRBD1 (5 bases). Germline CDR1 and CDR2: SEHNR and FQNEAQ (reference sequence). Deletions cut 1 base from V and 2 bases from J, with 11 bases between. The CDR3 totals 15 residues. The CDR3 nucleotides are TGTGCCAGCAGCTTAGGAAGGGACGGGAACTATGGCTACACCTTC. This gives the protein CASSLGRDGNYGYTF.

The chain recombines TRBV2 with TRBJ2-7; TRBD1 is a possible D gene (8 bases). This CDR3 region has 13 residues. The germline CDR1 and CDR2 sequences are SNHLY and FYNNEI. The V gene lost 10 bases and the J gene lost 3 bases, with 16 bases spanning the gap. CDR3 in amino acids: CANRQGTIYEQYF. CDR3 nucleotide sequence: TGTGCCAACAGACAGGGGACTATCTACGAGCAGTACTTC.